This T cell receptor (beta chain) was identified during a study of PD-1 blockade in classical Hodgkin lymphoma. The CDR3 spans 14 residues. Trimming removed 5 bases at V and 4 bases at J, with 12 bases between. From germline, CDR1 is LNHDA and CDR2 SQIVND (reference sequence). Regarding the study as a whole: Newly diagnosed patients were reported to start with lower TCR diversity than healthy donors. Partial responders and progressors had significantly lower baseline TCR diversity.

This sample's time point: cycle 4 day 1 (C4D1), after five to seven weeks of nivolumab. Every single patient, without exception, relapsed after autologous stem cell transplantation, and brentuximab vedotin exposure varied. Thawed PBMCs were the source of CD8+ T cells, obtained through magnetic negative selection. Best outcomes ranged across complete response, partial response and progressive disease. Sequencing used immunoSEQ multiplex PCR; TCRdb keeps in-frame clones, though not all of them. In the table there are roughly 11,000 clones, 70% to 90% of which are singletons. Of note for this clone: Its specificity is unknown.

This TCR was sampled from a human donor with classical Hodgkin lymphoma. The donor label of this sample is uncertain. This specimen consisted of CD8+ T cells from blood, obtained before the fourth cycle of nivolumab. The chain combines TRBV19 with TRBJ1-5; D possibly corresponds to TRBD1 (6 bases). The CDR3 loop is CASSWTDWNQPQHF. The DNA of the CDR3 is TGTGCCAGTAGTTGGACAGATTGGAATCAGCCCCAGCATTTT.